The T cell receptor (beta chain) described here comes from a study of lymphopenia after photon versus proton radiotherapy. This clone has more than one count but fewer than ten. Only in-frame clones appear in the TCRdb table, and some are missing; sequencing was by immunoSEQ multiplex PCR. The sample shows 75,000 to 95,000 clones, around 80% of them seen only once. Germline V gene data show CDR1 as MDHEN and CDR2 as SYDVKM. The CDR3 has 15 amino acids. V gave up 6 bases and J gave up 5 bases, with 20 bases separating them. The sequencing used peripheral blood, collected from a patient treated with proton-based radiotherapy. The origin of this receptor is a man between 60 and 75 years old with pancreatic cancer. The genes are TRBV28 and TRBJ2-7; D unresolved. As DNA, the CDR3 is TGTGCCAGCAGACCGCGAACGGGCCCCTGGGACGAGCAGTACTTC. Its protein product is CASRPRTGPWDEQYF.